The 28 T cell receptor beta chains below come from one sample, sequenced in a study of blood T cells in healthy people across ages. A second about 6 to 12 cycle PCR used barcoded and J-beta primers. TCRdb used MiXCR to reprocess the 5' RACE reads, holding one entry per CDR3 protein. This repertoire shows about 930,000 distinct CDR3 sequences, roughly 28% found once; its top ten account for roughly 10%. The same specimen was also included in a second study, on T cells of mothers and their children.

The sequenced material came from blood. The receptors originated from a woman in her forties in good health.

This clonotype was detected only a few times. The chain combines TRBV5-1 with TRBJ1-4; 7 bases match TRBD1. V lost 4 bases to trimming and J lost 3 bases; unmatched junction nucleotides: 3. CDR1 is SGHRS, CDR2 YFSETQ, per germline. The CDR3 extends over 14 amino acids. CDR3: CASSEGQSNEKLFF. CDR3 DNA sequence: TGCGCCAGCAGCGAGGGACAGTCTAATGAAAAACTGTTTTTT.

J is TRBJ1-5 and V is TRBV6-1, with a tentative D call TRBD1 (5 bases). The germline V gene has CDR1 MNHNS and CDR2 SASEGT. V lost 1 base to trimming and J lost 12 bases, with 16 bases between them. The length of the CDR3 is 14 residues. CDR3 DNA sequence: TGTGCCAGCAGTGAAGGCGGGGGTCGCCAAATCCAGCATTTT. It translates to CASSEGGGRQIQHF.

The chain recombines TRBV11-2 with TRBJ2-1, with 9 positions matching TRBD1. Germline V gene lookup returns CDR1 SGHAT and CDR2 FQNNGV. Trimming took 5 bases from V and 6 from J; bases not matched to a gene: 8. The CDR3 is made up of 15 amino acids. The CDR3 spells CASSTNRGLGNEQFF. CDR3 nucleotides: TGTGCCAGCAGCACTAACAGGGGGCTTGGCAATGAGCAGTTCTTC.

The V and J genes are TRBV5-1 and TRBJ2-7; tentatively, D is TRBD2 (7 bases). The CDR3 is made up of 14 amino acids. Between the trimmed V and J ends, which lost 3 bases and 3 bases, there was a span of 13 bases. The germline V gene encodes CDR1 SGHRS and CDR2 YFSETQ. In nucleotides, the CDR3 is TGCGCCAGCAGCTGTCGGGGGGCCAACTACGAGCAGTACTTC. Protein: CASSCRGANYEQYF.

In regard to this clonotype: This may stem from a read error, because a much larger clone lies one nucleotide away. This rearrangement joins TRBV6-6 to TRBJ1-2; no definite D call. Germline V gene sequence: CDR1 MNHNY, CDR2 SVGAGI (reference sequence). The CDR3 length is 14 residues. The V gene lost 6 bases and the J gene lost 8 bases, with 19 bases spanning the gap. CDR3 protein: CASRPTRKLGGYTF. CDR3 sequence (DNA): TGTGCCAGCAGACCGACAAGGAAGCTGGGAGGCTACACCTTC.

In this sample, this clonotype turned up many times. The CDR3, as DNA: TGTGCCAGCAGCCAAAACCACTACGAGCAGTACTTC. Its protein product is CASSQNHYEQYF. The chain couples TRBV3-1 to TRBJ2-7; D ambiguous. Germline CDR1 is LGHDT and CDR2 is YNNKEL (reference sequence). V lost 2 bases and J lost 3, with 5 bases in between. The CDR3 is made up of 12 amino acids.

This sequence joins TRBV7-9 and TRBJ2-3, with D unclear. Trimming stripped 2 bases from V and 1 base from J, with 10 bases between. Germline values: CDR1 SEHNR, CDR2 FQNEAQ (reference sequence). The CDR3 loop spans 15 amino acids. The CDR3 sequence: CASSLLSEGTDTQYF. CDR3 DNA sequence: TGTGCCAGCAGCTTATTATCCGAGGGCACAGATACGCAGTATTTT.

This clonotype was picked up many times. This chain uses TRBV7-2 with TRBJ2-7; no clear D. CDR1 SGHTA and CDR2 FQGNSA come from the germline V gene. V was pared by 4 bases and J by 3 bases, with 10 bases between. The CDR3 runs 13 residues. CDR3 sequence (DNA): TGTGCCAGCAGCTCACCCCGCAACTACGAGCAGTACTTC. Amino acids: CASSSPRNYEQYF.

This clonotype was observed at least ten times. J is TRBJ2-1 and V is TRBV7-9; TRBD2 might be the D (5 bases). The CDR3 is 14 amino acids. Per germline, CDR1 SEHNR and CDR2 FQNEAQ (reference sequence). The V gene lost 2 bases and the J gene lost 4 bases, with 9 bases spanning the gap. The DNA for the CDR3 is TGTGCCAGCAGCTTACTAGCCGTATACAATGAGCAGTTCTTC. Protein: CASSLLAVYNEQFF.

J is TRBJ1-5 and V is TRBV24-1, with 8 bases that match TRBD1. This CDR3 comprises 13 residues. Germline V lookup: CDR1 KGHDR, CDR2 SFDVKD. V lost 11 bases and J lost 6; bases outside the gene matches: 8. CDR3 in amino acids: CASGQGGSQPQHF. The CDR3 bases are TGTGCCAGCGGACAGGGAGGGAGTCAGCCCCAGCATTTT.

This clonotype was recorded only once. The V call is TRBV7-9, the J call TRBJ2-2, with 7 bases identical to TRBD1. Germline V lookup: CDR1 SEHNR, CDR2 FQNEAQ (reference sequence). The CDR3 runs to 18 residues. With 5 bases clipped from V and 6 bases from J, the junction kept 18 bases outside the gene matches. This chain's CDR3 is CASSVGSGGRKMAGELFF. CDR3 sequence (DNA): TGTGCCAGCAGCGTGGGCTCAGGGGGAAGGAAGATGGCCGGGGAGCTGTTTTTT.

CDR3 DNA: TGTGCCAGCAGCTTAGCGCTGGGACAGCACTATGGCTACACCTTC. Translating it yields CASSLALGQHYGYTF. V gene TRBV7-9 combines with J gene TRBJ1-2; 7 bases line up with TRBD1. Germline-derived CDR1 and CDR2 are SEHNR and FQNEAQ (reference sequence). The CDR3 loop spans 15 amino acids. Losses at the gene ends were 0 bases for V and 3 bases for J; bases not matched to a gene: 4.

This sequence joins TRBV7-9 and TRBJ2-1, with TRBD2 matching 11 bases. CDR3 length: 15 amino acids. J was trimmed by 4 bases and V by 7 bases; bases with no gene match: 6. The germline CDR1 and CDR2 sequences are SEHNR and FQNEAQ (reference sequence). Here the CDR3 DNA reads TGTGCCAGCACCGAGGGACTAGCGGATTACAATGAGCAGTTCTTC. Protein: CASTEGLADYNEQFF.

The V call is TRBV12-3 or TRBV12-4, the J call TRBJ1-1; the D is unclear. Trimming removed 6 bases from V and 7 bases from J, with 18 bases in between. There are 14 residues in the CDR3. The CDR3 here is CASRWAPSGVEAFF. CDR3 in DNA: TGTGCCAGCAGATGGGCCCCTTCTGGTGTTGAAGCTTTCTTT.

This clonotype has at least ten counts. For the CDR3, the DNA is TGTGCCAGCAGTTCCCGGACATACAATGAGCAGTTCTTC. Protein product: CASSSRTYNEQFF. The V and J genes are TRBV12-3 or TRBV12-4 and TRBJ2-1, with a possible D match to TRBD1 (5 bases). V was clipped by 4 bases and J by 4 bases, with 8 bases between them. The CDR3 is 13 amino acids.

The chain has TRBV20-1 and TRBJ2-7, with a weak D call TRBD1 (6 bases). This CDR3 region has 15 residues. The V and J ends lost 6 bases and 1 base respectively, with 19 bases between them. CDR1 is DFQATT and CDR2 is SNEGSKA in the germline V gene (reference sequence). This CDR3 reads CSAHVGTLDSYEQYF. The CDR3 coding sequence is TGCAGTGCGCACGTGGGGACACTTGATTCCTACGAGCAGTACTTC.

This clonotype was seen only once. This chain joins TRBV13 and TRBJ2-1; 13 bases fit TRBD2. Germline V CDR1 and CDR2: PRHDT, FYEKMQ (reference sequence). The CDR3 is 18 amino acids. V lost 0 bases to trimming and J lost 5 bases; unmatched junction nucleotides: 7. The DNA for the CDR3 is TGTGCCAGCAGCTTAGGCCGTGGCGGACTAGCGGGGGACAATGAGCAGTTCTTC. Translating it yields CASSLGRGGLAGDNEQFF.

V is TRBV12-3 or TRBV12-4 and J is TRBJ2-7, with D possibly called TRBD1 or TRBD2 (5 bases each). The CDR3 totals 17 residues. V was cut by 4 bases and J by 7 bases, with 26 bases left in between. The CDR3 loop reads CASSWGPSSATPGEQYF. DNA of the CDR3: TGTGCCAGCAGTTGGGGCCCTTCCAGTGCAACCCCGGGGGAGCAGTACTTC.

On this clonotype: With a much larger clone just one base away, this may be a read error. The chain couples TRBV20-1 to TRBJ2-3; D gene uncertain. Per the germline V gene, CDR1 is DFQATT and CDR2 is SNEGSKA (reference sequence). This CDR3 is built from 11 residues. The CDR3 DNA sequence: TGCAGTGTTAGAATACCAGATACGCAGTATTTT. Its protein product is CSVRIPDTQYF.

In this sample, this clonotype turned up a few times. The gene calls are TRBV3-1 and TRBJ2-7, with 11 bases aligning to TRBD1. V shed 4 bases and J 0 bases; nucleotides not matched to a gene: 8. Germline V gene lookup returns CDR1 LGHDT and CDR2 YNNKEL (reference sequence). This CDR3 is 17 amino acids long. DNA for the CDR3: TGTGCCAGCAGCCTAAGGACAGGGGGCGCAGGCTCCTACGAGCAGTACTTC. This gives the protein CASSLRTGGAGSYEQYF.

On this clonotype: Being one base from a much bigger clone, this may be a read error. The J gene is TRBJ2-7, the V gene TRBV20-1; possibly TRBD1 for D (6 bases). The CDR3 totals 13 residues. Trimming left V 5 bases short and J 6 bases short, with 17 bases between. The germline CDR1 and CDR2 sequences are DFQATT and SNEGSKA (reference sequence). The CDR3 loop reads CSASLGGGFEQYF. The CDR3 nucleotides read TGCAGTGCTTCCTTAGGGGGTGGTTTCGAGCAGTACTTC.

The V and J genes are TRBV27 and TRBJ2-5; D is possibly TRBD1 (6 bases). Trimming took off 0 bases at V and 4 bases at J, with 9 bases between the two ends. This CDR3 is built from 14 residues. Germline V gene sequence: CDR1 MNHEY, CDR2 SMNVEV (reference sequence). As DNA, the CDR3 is TGTGCCAGCAGTTTATCACAGGGAAGAGAGACCCAGTACTTC. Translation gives CASSLSQGRETQYF.

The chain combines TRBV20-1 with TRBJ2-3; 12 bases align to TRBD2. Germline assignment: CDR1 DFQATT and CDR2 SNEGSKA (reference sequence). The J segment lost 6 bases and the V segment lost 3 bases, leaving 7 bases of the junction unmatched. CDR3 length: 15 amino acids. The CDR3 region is CSASPLAGGRDTQYF. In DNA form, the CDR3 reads TGCAGTGCTAGTCCCCTAGCGGGGGGGCGGGATACGCAGTATTTT.

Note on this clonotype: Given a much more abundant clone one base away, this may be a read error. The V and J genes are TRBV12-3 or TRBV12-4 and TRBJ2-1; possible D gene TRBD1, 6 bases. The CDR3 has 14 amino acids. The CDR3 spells CAGSLSGQYNEQFF. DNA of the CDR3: TGTGCCGGCAGTTTAAGCGGACAGTACAATGAGCAGTTCTTC.

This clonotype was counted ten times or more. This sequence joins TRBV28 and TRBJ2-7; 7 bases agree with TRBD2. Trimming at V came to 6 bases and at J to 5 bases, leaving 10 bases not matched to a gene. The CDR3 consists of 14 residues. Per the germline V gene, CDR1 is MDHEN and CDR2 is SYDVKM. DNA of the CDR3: TGTGCCAGCAGCTCCCGGGGGGTTGGCCACGAGCAGTACTTC. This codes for CASSSRGVGHEQYF.

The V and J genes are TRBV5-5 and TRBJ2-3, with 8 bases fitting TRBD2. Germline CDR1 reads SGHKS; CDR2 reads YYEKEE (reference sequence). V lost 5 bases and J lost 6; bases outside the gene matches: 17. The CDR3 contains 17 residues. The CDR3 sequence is CASSFQPRGGRRDTQYF. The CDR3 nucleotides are TGTGCCAGCAGTTTCCAGCCCCGGGGGGGCAGGAGGGATACGCAGTATTTT.

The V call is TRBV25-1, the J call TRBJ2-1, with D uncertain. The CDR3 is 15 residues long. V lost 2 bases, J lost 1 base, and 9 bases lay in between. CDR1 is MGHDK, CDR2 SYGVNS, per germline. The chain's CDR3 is CASSEGFASYNEQFF. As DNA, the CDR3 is TGTGCCAGCAGTGAAGGTTTCGCTTCCTACAATGAGCAGTTCTTC.

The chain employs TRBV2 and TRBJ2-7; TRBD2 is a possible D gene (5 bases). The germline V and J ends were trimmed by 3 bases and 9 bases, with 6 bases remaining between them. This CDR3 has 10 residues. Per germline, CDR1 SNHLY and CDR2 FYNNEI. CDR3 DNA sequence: TGTGCCAGCAGTGAGAGGGCGCAGTACTTC. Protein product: CASSERAQYF.